A single TCR beta chain is shown here with its context. The data derive from a study of shared clonotypes between healthy human individuals. Looking at the study overall: With ages of 18 to 49, the donors were a couple of women and a few men.

TCRdb's copy holds only in-frame clones and misses some; the assay was immunoSEQ multiplex PCR. The sample has hundreds of thousands of clones, about 95% seen once. Naive CD8 cells, CD45RO-negative and positively selected for CCR7, excluded terminally differentiated effector memory CD45RA+ cells. Adult donors, all healthy and HIV-negative, had no recent acute infections or vaccinations. This CDR3 region has 13 residues. Trimming shortened V by 4 bases and J by 5 bases, and 9 bases separated the two germline ends. Looked up from germline, CDR1 is SGHKS and CDR2 is YYEKEE (reference sequence). This sequence originates from a woman in her twenties or thirties in good health. The sample taken for sequencing was naive CD8+ T cells sorted from blood. The gene calls are TRBV5-5 and TRBJ1-4; D call uncertain. CDR3 amino acids: CASSTPENEKLFF. Here the CDR3 DNA reads TGTGCCAGCAGCACGCCAGAAAATGAAAAACTGTTTTTT.